This entry lists 5 T cell receptor beta chains sequenced from one sample in a study of shared clonotypes between healthy human individuals. Only in-frame clones appear in the TCRdb table, and some are missing; sequencing was by immunoSEQ multiplex PCR. The data show approximately 980,000 clones, 76% seen once. Sequencing used memory CD4+ T cells sorted from blood. The subset denotes: CD45RA-negative fraction. These receptors all stem from a young man in good health.

V and J are TRBV18 and TRBJ2-7; D unresolved. From germline, CDR1 is KGHSH and CDR2 LQKENI. The germline V and J ends were trimmed by 1 base and 7 bases, with 11 bases remaining between them. CDR3 length: 13 amino acids. CDR3: CASSPQRDGEQYF. The CDR3 coding sequence is TGTGCCAGCTCACCACAACGAGACGGAGAGCAGTACTTC. The variable domain in full, completed from reference TRBV18 and TRBJ2-7, reads NAGVMQNPRHLVRRRGQEARLRCSPMKGHSHVYWYRQLPEEGLKFMVYLQKENIIDESGMPKERFSAEFPKEGPSILRIQQVVRGDSAAYFCASSPQRDGEQYFGPGTRLTVT.

V usage is TRBV28 and J usage is TRBJ1-1, with 7 bases identical to TRBD1. This CDR3 has 15 residues. Germline V gene data show CDR1 as MDHEN and CDR2 as SYDVKM. V was pared by 7 bases and J by 3 bases, with 11 bases of the junction left unmatched. The CDR3 bases are TGTGCCAGCACCCCGTCACAGGGGTACCACACTGAAGCTTTCTTT. Its protein product is CASTPSQGYHTEAFF.

As to this clone: Within the sample, other DNA sequences also encode this same CDR3. The chain links TRBV10-3 to TRBJ2-3, with D possibly being TRBD2 (5 bases). The CDR3 loop spans 16 amino acids. Germline loops: CDR1 ENHRY, CDR2 SYGVKD. The V gene lost 0 bases and the J gene lost 2 bases, with 12 bases spanning the gap. In DNA, the CDR3 is TGTGCCATCAGTGAGTCAGGGCTAGCTGCCACAGATACGCAGTATTTT. It translates to CAISESGLAATDTQYF.

This sequence joins TRBV29-1 and TRBJ1-3; TRBD1 might be the D (5 bases). From germline, CDR1 is SQVTM and CDR2 ANQGSEA. CDR3 size: 13 residues. V lost 4 bases and J lost 5, with 12 bases in between. CDR3 nucleotides: TGCAGCGTTGCCACAGGAGAACGAAACACCATATATTTT. Translated: CSVATGERNTIYF.

This clone appeared a few times. The chain recombines TRBV10-3 with TRBJ2-1, with 13 bases aligning to TRBD2. Germline V gene sequence: CDR1 ENHRY, CDR2 SYGVKD. Unmatched junction bases numbered 9, after V lost 10 bases and J lost 3 bases. This CDR3 has 16 residues. In nucleotides, the CDR3 is TGTGCCACACTAGCGGGAGGGACTATAGGCTACAATGAGCAGTTCTTC. Translated, it gives CATLAGGTIGYNEQFF.